These 21 T cell receptor beta chains originate from one sample sequenced in a study of T cell responses to AZD1222 COVID-19 vaccine. Using immunoSEQ multiplex PCR, the repertoire was profiled, and TCRdb retains in-frame clones only, with some absent. The sample holds about 35,000 clones, 75% to 90% seen once. Here the sequenced sample was peripheral blood, taken on day 0 of AZD1222 vaccination. Source of these receptors: an adult in good health.

Points on this clone: Other nucleotide sequences from this sample produce the same CDR3. The chain carries TRBV5-1 and TRBJ2-5; 11 bases align to TRBD2. There are 14 residues in the CDR3. Germline V gives CDR1 SGHRS, CDR2 YFSETQ. Trimming at V came to 5 bases and at J to 4 bases, leaving 4 bases not matched to a gene. The CDR3 here is CASRRGLAGETQYF. The CDR3, as DNA: TGCGCCAGCAGACGAGGACTAGCGGGAGAGACCCAGTACTTC.

The J gene is TRBJ1-1, the V gene TRBV15; tentative D call: TRBD1 (5 bases). Germline assignment: CDR1 LNHNV and CDR2 YYDKDF (reference sequence). Trimming removed 0 bases from V and 1 base from J, with 12 bases in between. The CDR3 covers 16 residues. CDR3 in DNA: TGTGCCACCAGCAGAGATTATTCCGGGGGGAACACTGAAGCTTTCTTT. It codes for CATSRDYSGGNTEAFF.

The CDR3: CASSLLDGYGYTF. CDR3 DNA: TGTGCCAGCAGTTTATTAGACGGCTATGGCTACACCTTC. The chain couples TRBV27 to TRBJ1-2, with D unclear. The V end was cut by 1 base, the J end by 4 bases, with 7 bases between. The CDR3 covers 13 residues. Germline CDR1 and CDR2: MNHEY and SMNVEV (reference sequence).

This clone has only a few counts. The V call is TRBV7-2, the J call TRBJ2-1; 9 nucleotides align to TRBD1. The CDR3 length is 15 residues. The germline gives CDR1 SGHTA, CDR2 FQGNSA. The V and J ends lost 0 bases and 7 bases, in that order; junction bases with no gene match: 4. CDR3 DNA: TGTGCCAGCAGCTTAGCGGGACAGGGATGGAATGAGCAGTTCTTC. Protein: CASSLAGQGWNEQFF.

This chain links TRBV7-2 with TRBJ2-1, with TRBD2 matching over 10 bases. Per germline, CDR1 SGHTA and CDR2 FQGNSA. V trimming: 6 bases; J trimming: 7 bases; junction bases outside the gene matches: 9. The CDR3 totals 15 residues. The CDR3 loop is CASRLGLAEGNEQFF. DNA for the CDR3: TGTGCCAGCAGACTAGGACTAGCGGAGGGAAATGAGCAGTTCTTC.

The chain links TRBV6-5 to TRBJ2-2, with D possibly being TRBD1 (5 bases). This CDR3 has 14 residues. Germline CDR1 MNHEY, CDR2 SVGAGI. V lost 8 bases and J 0 bases, leaving 10 bases between the germline ends. The chain's CDR3 is CASLRQPNTGELFF. The CDR3 region has the DNA TGTGCCAGCCTCCGACAGCCGAACACCGGGGAGCTGTTTTTT.

The chain combines TRBV6-5 with TRBJ1-1, with D uncertain. CDR1 is MNHEY, CDR2 SVGAGI, per germline. V was pared by 4 bases and J by 0 bases, with 15 bases between. This CDR3 region has 16 residues. CDR3 in amino acids: CASSSSMFNMNTEAFF. The CDR3 coding sequence is TGTGCCAGCAGTTCTTCAATGTTCAACATGAACACTGAAGCTTTCTTT.

The rearrangement joins TRBV2 to TRBJ1-1; 7 bases map to TRBD1. The CDR3 spans 14 residues. Germline V CDR1 and CDR2: SNHLY, FYNNEI. The trim removed 6 bases at V and 1 base at J, leaving 5 bases unmatched. The CDR3 protein is CASSPRQGNTEAFF. CDR3 in DNA: TGTGCCAGCAGCCCCCGACAGGGGAACACTGAAGCTTTCTTT.

The chain links TRBV15 to TRBJ1-4; D perhaps matches TRBD1 (5 bases). Trimming removed 3 bases from V and 0 bases from J, with 14 bases in between. The CDR3 is 17 residues long. From germline, CDR1 is LNHNV and CDR2 YYDKDF (reference sequence). CDR3 residues: CATSRAGTGATNEKLFF. The CDR3, as DNA: TGTGCCACCAGCAGGGCCGGGACGGGTGCAACTAATGAAAAACTGTTTTTT. The full variable domain, completed using reference TRBV15 and TRBJ1-4, is DAMVIQNPRYQVTQFGKPVTLSCSQTLNHNVMYWYQQKSSQAPKLLFHYYDKDFNNEADTPDNFQSRRPNTSFCFLDIRSPGLGDTAMYLCATSRAGTGATNEKLFFGSGTQLSVL.

The chain is built from TRBV29-1 and TRBJ2-3; D is undetermined. The CDR3 covers 13 residues. Germline-derived CDR1 and CDR2 are SQVTM and ANQGSEA. Trimming left V 6 bases short and J 3 bases short, with 13 bases between. The CDR3, as DNA: TGCAGCGTCGAGAGTTCGGCAACAGATACGCAGTATTTT. Translated, it gives CSVESSATDTQYF.

V is TRBV7-2 and J is TRBJ1-3; D ambiguous. V was clipped by 1 base and J by 0 bases, with 7 bases between them. From germline, CDR1 is SGHTA and CDR2 FQGNSA. The CDR3 sequence is 15 residues long. This chain's CDR3 is CASSLGVNSGNTIYF. CDR3 in DNA: TGTGCCAGCAGCTTAGGCGTCAACTCTGGAAACACCATATATTTT.

The chain employs TRBV9 and TRBJ1-2, with a weak D call TRBD1 (5 bases). The V and J ends lost 3 bases and 5 bases respectively, with 8 bases between them. Germline loops: CDR1 SGDLS, CDR2 YYNGEE. CDR3 length equals 12 residues. CDR3 in amino acids: CASSGQLYGYTF. The CDR3 DNA sequence: TGTGCCAGCAGCGGACAGCTTTATGGCTACACCTTC.

The rearrangement links TRBV3-1 (or the pseudogene TRBV3-2) to TRBJ1-2, with 8 bases matching TRBD1. V gave up 1 base and J gave up 8 bases; unmatched junction bases: 3. CDR3 length: 13 residues. Looked up from germline, CDR1 is LGHDT and CDR2 is YNNKEL (reference sequence). The CDR3 loop reads CASSQGQGFGYTF. The CDR3 DNA reads TGTGCCAGCAGCCAAGGACAGGGGTTCGGCTACACCTTC.

The chain is built from TRBV27 and TRBJ1-4; perhaps TRBD1 as D (5 bases). Per the germline V gene, CDR1 is MNHEY and CDR2 is SMNVEV (reference sequence). Trimming left V 5 bases short and J 7 bases short, with 14 bases between. The CDR3 covers 14 residues. CDR3 sequence reads: CASSARESGEKLFF. In nucleotides, the CDR3 is TGTGCCAGCAGTGCCAGGGAATCGGGTGAAAAACTGTTTTTT.

The rearrangement links TRBV28 to TRBJ1-4, with 10 bases matching TRBD1. Germline V lookup: CDR1 MDHEN, CDR2 SYDVKM. CDR3 size: 16 residues. V gave up 8 bases and J gave up 0 bases; unmatched junction bases: 6. The CDR3 nucleotides are TGTGCCAGCGGAGACAGGGGGCCCGCAACTAATGAAAAACTGTTTTTT. It yields the protein CASGDRGPATNEKLFF.

V usage is TRBV2 and J usage is TRBJ2-7; 7 nucleotides align to TRBD2. V lost 1 base to trimming and J lost 1 base; unmatched junction nucleotides: 7. The germline V gene encodes CDR1 SNHLY and CDR2 FYNNEI. This CDR3 spans 16 amino acids. The CDR3 here is CASSEGGSSGSYEQYF. CDR3 in DNA: TGTGCCAGCAGTGAAGGGGGGTCTAGCGGTTCCTACGAGCAGTACTTC.

The chain employs TRBV28 and TRBJ1-1; D unresolved. V was clipped by 1 base and J by 5 bases, with 5 bases between them. CDR3 length: 12 residues. The germline CDR1 and CDR2 sequences are MDHEN and SYDVKM. The CDR3 reads CASSLYLTEAFF. CDR3 DNA: TGTGCCAGCAGTTTATATCTGACTGAAGCTTTCTTT.

The chain carries TRBV24-1 and TRBJ1-1; no clear D. Germline-derived CDR1 and CDR2 are KGHDR and SFDVKD. The CDR3 has 11 residues. V lost 5 bases, J lost 8 bases, and 8 bases lay in between. The DNA for the CDR3 is TGTGCCACCAGTGCCGATAGGGAAGCTTTCTTT. Translated: CATSADREAFF.

The chain couples TRBV4-3 to TRBJ1-1; TRBD1 is a possible D gene (5 bases). The CDR3 sequence is 14 residues long. CDR1 is LGHNA, CDR2 YSLEER, per germline. Trimming stripped 4 bases from V and 5 bases from J, with 14 bases between. The CDR3 sequence is CASSPEAGRTEAFF. Here the CDR3 DNA reads TGCGCCAGCAGCCCTGAGGCAGGGCGGACTGAAGCTTTCTTT.

The chain combines TRBV7-8 with TRBJ2-2, with 8 bases lining up with TRBD2. Germline CDR1 is SGHVS and CDR2 is FQNEAQ. The J segment lost 7 bases and the V segment lost 5 bases, leaving 6 bases of the junction unmatched. This CDR3 contains 14 residues. This CDR3 reads CASSLGGGNGELFF. For the CDR3, the DNA is TGTGCCAGCAGCCTTGGCGGGGGGAACGGGGAGCTGTTTTTT.

The rearrangement links TRBV15 to TRBJ1-4; D is undetermined. Germline V CDR1 and CDR2: LNHNV, YYDKDF (reference sequence). Trimming took off 5 bases at V and 5 bases at J, with 9 bases between the two ends. CDR3 length: 13 residues. The CDR3 region has the DNA TGTGCCACCAGCGGAAGAAGGAATGAAAAACTGTTTTTT. Protein sequence: CATSGRRNEKLFF. The entire variable domain, with the rest obtained from reference TRBV15 and TRBJ1-4, is as follows: DAMVIQNPRYQVTQFGKPVTLSCSQTLNHNVMYWYQQKSSQAPKLLFHYYDKDFNNEADTPDNFQSRRPNTSFCFLDIRSPGLGDTAMYLCATSGRRNEKLFFGSGTQLSVL.